This T cell receptor (beta chain) was observed in a study of brain metastases from non-small cell lung cancer. This CDR3 contains 15 residues. CDR1 and CDR2 (germline): MNHNS, SASEGT. Unmatched junction bases numbered 4, after V lost 3 bases and J lost 2 bases. TCRdb's copy holds only in-frame clones and misses some; the assay was immunoSEQ multiplex PCR. The top ten clones hold approximately 6.3% of a sample with 4,500 to 6,000 clones, roughly 85% of them seen once. The TCR was taken from a donor aged 40 or older with non-small cell lung cancer. This sequence joins TRBV6-1 and TRBJ2-1, with 7 nucleotides matching TRBD1. The sequencing input was primary lung tumor tissue. CDR3 in amino acids: CASSDPGTAYNEQFF. The DNA of the CDR3 is TGTGCCAGCAGTGACCCCGGGACAGCCTACAATGAGCAGTTCTTC.